Below are 2 T cell receptor beta chains sequenced from a single sample in a study of T cell responses to AZD1222 COVID-19 vaccine. The assay was immunoSEQ multiplex PCR, and TCRdb's table has in-frame clones only and misses some. The sample contains more than 90,000 clones, 85% to 90% of which appear only once. This material consisted of peripheral blood, taken 28 days after the second AZD1222 dose. The receptors here all came from an adult who received the AZD1222 COVID-19 vaccine.

The genes are TRBV4-3 and TRBJ2-7; TRBD1 agrees at 9 bases. This CDR3 is built from 15 residues. Per germline, CDR1 LGHNA and CDR2 YSLEER. Trimming took 3 bases from V and 4 from J; bases not matched to a gene: 7. CDR3 amino acids: CASSHNRGPFYEQYF. CDR3 DNA sequence: TGCGCCAGCAGCCACAACAGGGGGCCGTTTTACGAGCAGTACTTC.

The chain has TRBV11-3 and TRBJ1-1; D might be TRBD1 (5 bases). The CDR3 covers 14 residues. Between the trimmed V and J ends, which lost 5 bases and 4 bases, there was a span of 14 bases. Germline V lookup: CDR1 SGHNT, CDR2 YENEEA. The CDR3 sequence is CASSPGPGVTEAFF. The CDR3 DNA follows: TGTGCCAGCAGCCCGGGACCTGGGGTCACTGAAGCTTTCTTT.